The clone carrying this T cell receptor (beta chain) was detected only once. An amount of RNA that ranged from about 0.45 to 1 ug was reverse transcribed with random hexamers. TCRdb used MiXCR to reprocess the immunoSEQ multiplex PCR reads, holding one entry per CDR3 protein. Found here are some 200,000 distinct CDR3 sequences, roughly 90% of them singletons; the top ten hold approximately 0.086%. These data belong to a study of CD8 T cells in Susac syndrome. Trimming at V came to 2 bases and at J to 8 bases, leaving 8 bases not matched to a gene. The CDR3 is 15 residues long. CDR1 MGHRA and CDR2 YSYEKL come from the germline V gene. Definite or probable Susac syndrome was diagnosed using recently defined diagnostic criteria.

Sequencing used CD4+ T cells from PBMCs. The sequence came from a human donor with Susac syndrome. This sequence joins TRBV4-1 and TRBJ2-1; 8 bases match TRBD2. The CDR3 DNA reads as TGCGCCAGCAGCCAATTAGCGGGGTCGGCTGATGAGCAGTTCTTC. Protein product: CASSQLAGSADEQFF.